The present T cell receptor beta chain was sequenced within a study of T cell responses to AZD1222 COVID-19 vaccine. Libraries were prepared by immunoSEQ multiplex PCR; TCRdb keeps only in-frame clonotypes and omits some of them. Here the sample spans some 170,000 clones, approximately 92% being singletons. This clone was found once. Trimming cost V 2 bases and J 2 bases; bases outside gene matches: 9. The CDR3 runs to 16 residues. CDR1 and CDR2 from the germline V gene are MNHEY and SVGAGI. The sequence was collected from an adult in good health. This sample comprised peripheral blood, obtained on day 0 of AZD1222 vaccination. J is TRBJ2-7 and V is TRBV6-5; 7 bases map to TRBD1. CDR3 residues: CASSYTPTGVTYEQYF. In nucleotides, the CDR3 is TGTGCCAGCAGTTACACCCCAACAGGGGTAACCTACGAGCAGTACTTC.